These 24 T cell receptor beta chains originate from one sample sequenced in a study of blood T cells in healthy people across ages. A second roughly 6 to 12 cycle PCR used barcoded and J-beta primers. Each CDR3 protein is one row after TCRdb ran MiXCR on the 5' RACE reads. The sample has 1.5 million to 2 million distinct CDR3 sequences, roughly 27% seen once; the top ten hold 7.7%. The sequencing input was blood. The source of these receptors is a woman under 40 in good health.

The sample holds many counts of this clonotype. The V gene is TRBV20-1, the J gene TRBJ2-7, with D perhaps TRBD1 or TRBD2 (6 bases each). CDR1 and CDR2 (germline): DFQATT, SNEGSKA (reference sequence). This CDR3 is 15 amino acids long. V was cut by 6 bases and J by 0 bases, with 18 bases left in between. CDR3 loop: CSARWGDKSSYEQYF. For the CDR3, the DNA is TGCAGTGCCCGGTGGGGGGACAAGAGCTCCTACGAGCAGTACTTC.

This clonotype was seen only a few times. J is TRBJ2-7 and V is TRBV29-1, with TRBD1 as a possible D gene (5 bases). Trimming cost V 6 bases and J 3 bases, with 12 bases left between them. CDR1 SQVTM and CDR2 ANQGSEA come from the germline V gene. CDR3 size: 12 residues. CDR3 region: CSVSGRRYEQYF. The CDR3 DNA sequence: TGCAGCGTGTCAGGGCGACGCTACGAGCAGTACTTC.

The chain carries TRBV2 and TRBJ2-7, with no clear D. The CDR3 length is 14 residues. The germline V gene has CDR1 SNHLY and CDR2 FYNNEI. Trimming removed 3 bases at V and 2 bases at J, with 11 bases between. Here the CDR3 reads CASSDPGPAYEQYF. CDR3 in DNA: TGTGCCAGCAGTGATCCCGGACCCGCCTACGAGCAGTACTTC.

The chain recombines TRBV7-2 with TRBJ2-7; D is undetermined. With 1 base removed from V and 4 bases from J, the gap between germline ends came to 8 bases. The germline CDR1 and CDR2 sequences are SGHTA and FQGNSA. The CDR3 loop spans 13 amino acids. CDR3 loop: CASSLVQFYEQYF. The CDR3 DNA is TGTGCCAGCAGCTTAGTGCAATTTTACGAGCAGTACTTC.

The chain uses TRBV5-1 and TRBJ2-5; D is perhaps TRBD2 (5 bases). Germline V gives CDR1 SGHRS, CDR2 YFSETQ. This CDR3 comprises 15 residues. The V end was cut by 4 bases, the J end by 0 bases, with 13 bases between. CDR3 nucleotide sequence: TGCGCCAGCAGCCCCCGGGATCCGTACCAAGAGACCCAGTACTTC. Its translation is CASSPRDPYQETQYF.

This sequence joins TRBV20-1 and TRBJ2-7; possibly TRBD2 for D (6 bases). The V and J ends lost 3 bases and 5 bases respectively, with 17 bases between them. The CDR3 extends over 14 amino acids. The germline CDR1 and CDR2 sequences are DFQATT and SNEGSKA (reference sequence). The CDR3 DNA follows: TGCAGTGCTAGTAAGCCGGGGCGGGGTAACGAGCAGTACTTC. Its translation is CSASKPGRGNEQYF.

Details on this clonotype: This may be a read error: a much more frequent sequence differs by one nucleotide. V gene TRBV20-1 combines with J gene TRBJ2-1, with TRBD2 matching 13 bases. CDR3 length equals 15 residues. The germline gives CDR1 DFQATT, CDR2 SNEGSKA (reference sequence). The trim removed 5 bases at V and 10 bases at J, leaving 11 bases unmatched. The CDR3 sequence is CSAGAPTSGGKEQFF. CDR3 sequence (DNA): TGCAGTGCTGGAGCCCCGACTAGCGGGGGGAAGGAGCAGTTCTTC.

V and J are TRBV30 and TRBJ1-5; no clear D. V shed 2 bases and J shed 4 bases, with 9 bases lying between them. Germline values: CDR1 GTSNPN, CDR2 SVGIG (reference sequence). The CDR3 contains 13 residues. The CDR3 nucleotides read TGTGCCTGGAGTTCGGATGGGAATCAGCCCCAGCATTTT. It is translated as CAWSSDGNQPQHF.

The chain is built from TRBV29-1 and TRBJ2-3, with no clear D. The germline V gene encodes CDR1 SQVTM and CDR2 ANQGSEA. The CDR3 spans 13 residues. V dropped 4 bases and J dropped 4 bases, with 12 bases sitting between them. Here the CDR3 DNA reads TGCAGCGTTGCCGGGTCTGGCGCAGATACGCAGTATTTT. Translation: CSVAGSGADTQYF.

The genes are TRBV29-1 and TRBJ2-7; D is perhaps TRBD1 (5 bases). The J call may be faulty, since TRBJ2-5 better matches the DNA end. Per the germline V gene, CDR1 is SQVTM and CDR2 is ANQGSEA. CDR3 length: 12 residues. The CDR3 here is CSVERQPGTQYF. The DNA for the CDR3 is TGCAGCGTTGAGCGACAGCCAGGGACCCAGTACTTC.

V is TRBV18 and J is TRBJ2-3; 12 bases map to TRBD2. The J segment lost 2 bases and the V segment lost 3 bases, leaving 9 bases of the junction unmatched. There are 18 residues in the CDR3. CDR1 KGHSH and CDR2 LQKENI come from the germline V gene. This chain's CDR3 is CASSPRTSGKGATDTQYF. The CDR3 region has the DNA TGTGCCAGCTCACCCCGGACTAGCGGGAAGGGGGCCACAGATACGCAGTATTTT.

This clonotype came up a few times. The DNA of the CDR3 is TGTGCCAGCAGCTTACGGCTGGCGGGAGCTTTGGATACGCAGTATTTT. Its translation: CASSLRLAGALDTQYF. The rearrangement joins TRBV7-2 to TRBJ2-3, with 7 nucleotides matching TRBD2. CDR1 and CDR2 (germline): SGHTA, FQGNSA. The CDR3 covers 16 residues. V dropped 2 bases and J dropped 6; count of bases not matched to a gene: 11.

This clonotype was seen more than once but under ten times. CDR3 in amino acids: CASKAAGSKYEQYF. CDR3 in DNA: TGTGCCTCGAAGGCAGCGGGCTCGAAGTACGAGCAGTACTTC. The rearrangement links TRBV27 to TRBJ2-7; possible D gene TRBD2, 6 bases. This CDR3 has 14 amino acids. Trimming took off 11 bases at V and 4 bases at J, with 21 bases between the two ends. The germline V gene has CDR1 MNHEY and CDR2 SMNVEV (reference sequence).

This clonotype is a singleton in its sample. The CDR3 region is CASIFLGGEETQYF. The CDR3 region has the DNA TGCGCCAGCATCTTTCTCGGGGGAGAAGAGACCCAGTACTTC. This chain joins TRBV5-1 and TRBJ2-7; maybe TRBD2 (6 bases). Gene TRBJ2-5 matches the end of the DNA better, so the J call may be wrong. Germline V gene data show CDR1 as SGHRS and CDR2 as YFSETQ. The CDR3 is made up of 14 amino acids.

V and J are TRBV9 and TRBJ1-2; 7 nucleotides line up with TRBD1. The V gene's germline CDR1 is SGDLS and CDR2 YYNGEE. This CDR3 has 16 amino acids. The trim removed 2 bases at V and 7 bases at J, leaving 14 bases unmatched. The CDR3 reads CASSVRGGGKVSGYTF. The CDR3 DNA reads TGTGCCAGCAGCGTCCGAGGGGGCGGTAAAGTTAGTGGCTACACCTTC.

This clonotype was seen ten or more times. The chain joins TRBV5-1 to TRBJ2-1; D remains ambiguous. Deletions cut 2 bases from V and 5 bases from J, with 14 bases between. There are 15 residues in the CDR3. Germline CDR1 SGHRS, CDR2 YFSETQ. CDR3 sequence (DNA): TGCGCCAGCAGCTTAGCTGGCAGATTGAACAATGAGCAGTTCTTC. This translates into CASSLAGRLNNEQFF.

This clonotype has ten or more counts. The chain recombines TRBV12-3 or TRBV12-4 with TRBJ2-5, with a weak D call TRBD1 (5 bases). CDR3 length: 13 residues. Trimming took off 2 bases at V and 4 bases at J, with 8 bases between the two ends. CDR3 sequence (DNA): TGTGCCAGCAGTTTATGGGGCGTAGAGACCCAGTACTTC. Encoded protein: CASSLWGVETQYF.

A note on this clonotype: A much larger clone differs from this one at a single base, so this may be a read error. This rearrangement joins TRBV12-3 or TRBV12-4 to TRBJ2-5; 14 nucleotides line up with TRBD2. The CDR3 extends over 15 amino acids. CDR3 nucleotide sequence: TGTGCCAGCAGACCGGGACTAGCGGGAGTAGAGGCCCAGTACTTC. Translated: CASRPGLAGVEAQYF.

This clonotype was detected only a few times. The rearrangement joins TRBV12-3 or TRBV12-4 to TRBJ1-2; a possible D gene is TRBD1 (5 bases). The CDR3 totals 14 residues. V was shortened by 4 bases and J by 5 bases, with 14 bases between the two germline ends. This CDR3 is CASSSDSTTYGYTF. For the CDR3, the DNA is TGTGCCAGCAGTTCAGACAGCACCACTTATGGCTACACCTTC.

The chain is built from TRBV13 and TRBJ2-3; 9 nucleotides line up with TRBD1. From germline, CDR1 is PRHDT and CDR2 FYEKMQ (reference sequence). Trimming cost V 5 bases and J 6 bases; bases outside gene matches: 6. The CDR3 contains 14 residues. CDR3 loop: CASSRDREEDTQYF. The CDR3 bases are TGTGCCAGCAGCCGGGACAGGGAGGAGGATACGCAGTATTTT.

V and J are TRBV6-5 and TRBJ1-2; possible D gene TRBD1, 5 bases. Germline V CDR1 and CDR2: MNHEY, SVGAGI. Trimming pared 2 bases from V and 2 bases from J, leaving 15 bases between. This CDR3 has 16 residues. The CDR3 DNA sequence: TGTGCCAGCAGTTACACCCCCTCGCCAGGGAACTATGGCTACACCTTC. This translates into CASSYTPSPGNYGYTF.

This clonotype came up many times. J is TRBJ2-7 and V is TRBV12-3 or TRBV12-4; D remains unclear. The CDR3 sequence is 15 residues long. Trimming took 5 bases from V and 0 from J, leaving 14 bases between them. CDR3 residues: CASSLRRLSSYEQYF. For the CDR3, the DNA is TGTGCCAGCAGTCTGCGCAGGCTGAGCTCCTACGAGCAGTACTTC.

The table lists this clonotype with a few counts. The CDR3 is CASSWDYDNEQFF. The CDR3, as DNA: TGTGCCAGCAGTTGGGACTACGACAATGAGCAGTTCTTC. The chain recombines TRBV6-5 with TRBJ2-1; TRBD2 matches at 7 bases. The germline V gene encodes CDR1 MNHEY and CDR2 SVGAGI. CDR3 length equals 13 residues. J gave up 5 bases and V 4 bases, and 2 bases lay outside the gene matches.

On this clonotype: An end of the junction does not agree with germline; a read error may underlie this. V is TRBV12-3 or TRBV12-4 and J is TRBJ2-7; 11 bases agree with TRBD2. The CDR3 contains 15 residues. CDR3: CAGRAGTSGSYEQYF. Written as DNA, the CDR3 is TGTGCCGGCAGGGCCGGGACTAGCGGATCCTACGAGCAGTACTTC.